These 6 T cell receptor beta chains were all obtained from the same sample, sequenced in a study of OX40 agonist ivuxolimab in advanced cancers. Method: immunoSEQ multiplex PCR; TCRdb's copy keeps in-frame clones and lacks some. The top ten clones hold less than 2.5% of a sample with over 55,000 clones, roughly four fifths of them seen once. The sequencing here drew on CD4+ or CD8+ T cells sorted from blood, taken in a trial of the OX40 agonist ivuxolimab. The source of these receptors is an adult with an advanced solid tumor such as melanoma, head and neck, liver or kidney cancer.

The CDR3 loop reads CASSPSGGITYEQYF. Written as DNA, the CDR3 is TGTGCCAGCAGCCCATCGGGGGGAATTACCTACGAGCAGTACTTC. The chain joins TRBV5-5 to TRBJ2-7, with 7 bases identical to TRBD2. Germline CDR1 and CDR2: SGHKS and YYEKEE (reference sequence). Trimming at V came to 4 bases and at J to 2 bases, leaving 9 bases not matched to a gene. CDR3 length equals 15 residues.

V gene TRBV7-6 combines with J gene TRBJ2-1, with D possibly TRBD1 on 6 matching bases. Germline V CDR1 and CDR2: SGHVS, FNYEAQ. CDR3 length: 18 residues. The V gene lost 2 bases and the J gene lost 0 bases, with 17 bases spanning the gap. Here the CDR3 reads CASSLSLRGPSSYNEQFF. DNA of the CDR3: TGTGCCAGCAGCTTAAGCCTCAGGGGCCCGAGCTCCTACAATGAGCAGTTCTTC.

The V gene is TRBV6-5, the J gene TRBJ1-2; D not certain. V dropped 8 bases and J dropped 4 bases, with 14 bases sitting between them. The CDR3 runs to 13 residues. The germline V gene encodes CDR1 MNHEY and CDR2 SVGAGI. Here the CDR3 DNA reads TGTGCCAGCCGGGAGGACGGATTCTATGGCTACACCTTC. It encodes CASREDGFYGYTF.

The chain is built from TRBV7-2 and TRBJ2-1; D possibly corresponds to TRBD1 (5 bases). The germline V gene encodes CDR1 SGHTA and CDR2 FQGNSA. The V end was cut by 1 base, the J end by 10 bases, with 11 bases between. This CDR3 region has 13 residues. The CDR3 nucleotides are TGTGCCAGCAGCTTAGGAGGTGGGGCGGAGCAGTTCTTC. Residues: CASSLGGGAEQFF.

This clone was found once. The chain links TRBV9 to TRBJ1-1, with D perhaps matching TRBD1 (5 bases). This CDR3 has 15 residues. Germline-derived CDR1 and CDR2 are SGDLS and YYNGEE. Trimming took 4 bases from V and 1 from J, leaving 14 bases between them. The CDR3 DNA sequence: TGTGCCAGCAGCCCCGATAGGGGTGGGAACACTGAAGCTTTCTTT. It yields the protein CASSPDRGGNTEAFF.

The chain employs TRBV5-8 and TRBJ2-5; D possibly uses TRBD1 or TRBD2 (5 bases each). The CDR3 totals 16 residues. Per germline, CDR1 SGHTS and CDR2 YDEGEE. The germline V and J ends were trimmed by 4 bases and 7 bases, with 23 bases remaining between them. CDR3 nucleotides: TGTGCCAGCAGCCCACCGAGTGGGGACCTTCGAGGGACCCAGTACTTC. Encoded protein: CASSPPSGDLRGTQYF. Filled out from reference TRBV5-8 and TRBJ2-5, the complete variable domain reads EAGVTQSPTHLIKTRGQQATLRCSPISGHTSVYWYQQALGLGLQFLLWYDEGEERNRGNFPPRFSGRQFPNYSSELNVNALELEDSALYLCASSPPSGDLRGTQYFGPGTRLLVL.